This T cell receptor beta chain was retrieved from a study of T cells in Graves' hyperthyroidism and ophthalmopathy. Amplification of TCR beta CDR3 regions was performed using RNA transcripts as template. The HTBI primer set served for first-round RT-PCR of the TCR CDR3. TCRdb processed the multiplex PCR reads anew with MiXCR; each CDR3 protein has one entry. The sample has 600,000 to 650,000 distinct CDR3 sequences; around 21% are singletons. General study findings and limits: The blood repertoire included most of the expanded thyroid clonotypes above 0.001.

The PBMCs studied were ones that came from 10 ml fresh peripheral blood. V lost 6 bases to trimming and J lost 7 bases, with 15 bases between them. CDR1 DFQATT and CDR2 SNEGSKA come from the germline V gene (reference sequence). The CDR3 is made up of 12 amino acids. Only a few counts were recorded for this clonotype. Its target is not known. The sequenced sample consisted of blood. This clonotype was obtained from a man aged 25-40 years with Graves' ophthalmopathy. The V and J genes are TRBV20-1 and TRBJ1-2; TRBD1 is a possible D gene (6 bases). The CDR3 region has the DNA TGCAGTGCAGGGGACAACCGCGGTGGCTACACCTTC. Translation gives CSAGDNRGGYTF.